The 11 T cell receptor beta chains given below trace back to one sample, sequenced in a study of shared T cell receptors in the human thymus. Clones were sequenced by immunoSEQ multiplex PCR, and TCRdb holds only the in-frame ones, with some missing. The sample lists about 380,000 clones, approximately 95% seen once, with approximately 0.02% in the top ten. Source material: thymocytes. All receptors come from a human donor.

CDR3 nucleotides: TGTGCCAGCACCACTCCGCGCCGGGACGGCTACACCTTC. It is translated as CASTTPRRDGYTF. The chain combines TRBV7-9 with TRBJ1-2; D may be TRBD1 (5 bases). The germline V gene encodes CDR1 SEHNR and CDR2 FQNEAQ (reference sequence). This CDR3 region has 13 residues. V gave up 7 bases and J gave up 8 bases, with 17 bases separating them.

This clone was seen a single time. This sequence joins TRBV7-2 and TRBJ1-2, with D hard to call. CDR1 is SGHTA and CDR2 is FQGNSA in the germline V gene. Trimming took off 5 bases at V and 1 base at J, with 14 bases between the two ends. The CDR3 totals 15 residues. CDR3 nucleotide sequence: TGTGCCAGCAGCCGTACCGTAACCTATAACTATGGCTACACCTTC. Amino acids: CASSRTVTYNYGYTF.

V and J are TRBV14 and TRBJ2-5, with TRBD2 identical over 10 bases. The CDR3 is 18 amino acids. Germline assignment: CDR1 SGHDN and CDR2 FVKESK. Trimming at V came to 0 bases and at J to 5 bases, leaving 12 bases not matched to a gene. CDR3 bases: TGTGCCAGCAGCCAAGACCCTCGCTGGGGGACTAGCGCTGAGACCCAGTACTTC. Its translation: CASSQDPRWGTSAETQYF.

This chain links TRBV5-6 with TRBJ1-5; D is undetermined. CDR1 and CDR2 from the germline V gene are SGHDT and YYEEEE. The length of the CDR3 is 14 residues. V was pared by 4 bases and J by 2 bases, with 10 bases between. The CDR3 DNA sequence: TGTGCCAGCAGCATAGGGTGTTGCAATCAGCCCCAGCATTTT. This translates into CASSIGCCNQPQHF.

This clone appeared a single time. The chain is built from TRBV18 and TRBJ2-2; 10 bases are shared with TRBD1. This CDR3 is 15 amino acids long. The V gene end was trimmed by 6 bases and the J gene end by 0 bases; junction bases not matched to a gene: 1. Germline V gives CDR1 KGHSH, CDR2 LQKENI. This chain's CDR3 is CASSGQGANTGELFF. CDR3 DNA: TGTGCCAGCTCCGGACAGGGGGCGAACACCGGGGAGCTGTTTTTT.

V is TRBV5-6 and J is TRBJ2-1; TRBD2 matches at 8 bases. CDR3 size: 14 residues. After removal of 4 bases from V and 3 bases from J, the junction contained 3 bases not matched to a gene. The germline V gene has CDR1 SGHDT and CDR2 YYEEEE. The CDR3 loop reads CASSRAGVYNEQFF. The CDR3 nucleotides read TGTGCCAGCAGCAGAGCGGGAGTCTACAATGAGCAGTTCTTC.

V is TRBV27 and J is TRBJ2-4; D may be TRBD2 (7 bases). Between the trimmed V and J ends, which lost 6 bases and 1 base, there was a span of 22 bases. Germline V gene data show CDR1 as MNHEY and CDR2 as SMNVEV (reference sequence). The CDR3 runs 18 residues. Here the CDR3 DNA reads TGTGCCAGCAGCCAAATCGGCCGGGGGCGGGGGGCCAAAAACATTCAGTACTTC. Protein: CASSQIGRGRGAKNIQYF.

The chain links TRBV27 to TRBJ1-1, with 8 positions matching TRBD1. The CDR3 has 14 residues. CDR1 and CDR2 (germline): MNHEY, SMNVEV (reference sequence). Germline trimming cut 4 bases from V and 0 bases from J; bases unmatched to any gene: 1. The CDR3 nucleotides read TGTGCCAGCAGTTGGACAGGGTTGAACACTGAAGCTTTCTTT. Protein product: CASSWTGLNTEAFF.

The rearrangement uses TRBV21-1 and TRBJ2-3; the table's D gene call, TRBD2, was not cross checked with the DNA. TRBV21-1 is a pseudogene locus. This CDR3 has 19 residues. The CDR3 DNA follows: TGTGCCAGCAGCATAAAACCCCCTGGACTAGCGGGAGGGAGCGATACGCAGTATTTT. Protein sequence: CASSIKPPGLAGGSDTQYF.

V gene TRBV14 combines with J gene TRBJ2-3, with D hard to call. The CDR3 loop spans 16 amino acids. CDR1 is SGHDN, CDR2 FVKESK, per germline. The V end lost 4 bases, the J end lost 1 base, and 15 bases lay between the germline ends. The CDR3 DNA is TGTGCCAGCAGCCCCGAAGGAGATTCCGGCACAGATACGCAGTATTTT. It codes for CASSPEGDSGTDTQYF.

As DNA, the CDR3 is TGTGCCACCAGGTACATCGCGAACACCGGGGAGCTGTTTTTT. Its translation is CATRYIANTGELFF. This chain connects TRBV15 to TRBJ2-2; the D is unclear. Germline loops: CDR1 LNHNV, CDR2 YYDKDF (reference sequence). The CDR3 length is 14 residues. Trimming took 6 bases from V and 0 from J, leaving 8 bases between them.